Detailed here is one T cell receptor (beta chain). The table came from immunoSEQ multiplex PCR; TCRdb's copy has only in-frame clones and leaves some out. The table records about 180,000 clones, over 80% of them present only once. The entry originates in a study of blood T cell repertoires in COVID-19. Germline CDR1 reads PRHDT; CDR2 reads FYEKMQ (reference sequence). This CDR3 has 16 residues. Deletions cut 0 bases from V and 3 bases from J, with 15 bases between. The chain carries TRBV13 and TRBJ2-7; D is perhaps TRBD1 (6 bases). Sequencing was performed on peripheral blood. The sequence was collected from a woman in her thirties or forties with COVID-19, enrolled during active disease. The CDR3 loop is CASSLGQPGHVYEQYF. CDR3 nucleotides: TGTGCCAGCAGCTTAGGCCAACCGGGACATGTCTACGAGCAGTACTTC.